The clone carrying this T cell receptor beta chain was counted once. Its antigen is undetermined. This sample was included in a study of shared clonotypes between healthy human individuals. Study-level information: Two women and three men aged 18 to 49 served as donors. Study results and limitations: Even with large depth, rarefaction showed that sorted-subset sequencing was incomplete. Among the subsets, naive ones generally showed larger estimated richness than memory ones.

Germline loops: CDR1 MNHNY, CDR2 SVGAGI (reference sequence). This CDR3 is built from 15 residues. Trimming removed 5 bases from V and 5 bases from J, with 18 bases in between. How the authors handled the data: Junction-only sequences without quality scores were provided by ImmunoSEQ, so filtering was different. TCRdb's copy holds only in-frame clones and misses some; the assay was immunoSEQ multiplex PCR. V and J calls and clone size are copied from that table; D and trimming were computed from the DNA. Among more than 550,000 clones listed, around 90% were seen once. The chain employs TRBV6-6 and TRBJ2-5; a possible D gene is TRBD1 (5 bases). The sequence came from a man younger than 30 in good health. Some clones in this sample may be carry-over from other donors' samples. Sequencing was done on a sample of memory CD8+ T cells from PBMCs. Specified subset: CD45RO+ cells pooled with CCR7-negative TemRA cells. DNA for the CDR3: TGTGCCAGCAGTACGACTCAGGGATTTCTTGAGACCCAGTACTTC. As protein: CASSTTQGFLETQYF.